These 7 T cell receptor beta chains came from one sample sequenced in a study of blood T cell repertoires in COVID-19. Repertoires were generated with immunoSEQ multiplex PCR, while TCRdb's copy carries only in-frame clones and drops some. The sample contains about 59,000 clones, approximately 82% of which appear only once. Material for sequencing was peripheral blood. These receptor sequences come from a woman of 80 years or more with acute or convalescent COVID-19.

The chain has TRBV18 and TRBJ2-7; 9 nucleotides align to TRBD1. The CDR3 contains 14 residues. V gave up 3 bases and J gave up 3 bases; unmatched junction bases: 3. The germline CDR1 and CDR2 sequences are KGHSH and LQKENI. This CDR3 is CASSPGTGLYEQYF. CDR3 coding DNA: TGTGCCAGCTCACCCGGGACAGGGCTCTACGAGCAGTACTTC. The full variable domain, with the rest looked up from reference TRBV18 and TRBJ2-7, is NAGVMQNPRHLVRRRGQEARLRCSPMKGHSHVYWYRQLPEEGLKFMVYLQKENIIDESGMPKERFSAEFPKEGPSILRIQQVVRGDSAAYFCASSPGTGLYEQYFGPGTRLTVT.

The V and J genes are TRBV5-8 and TRBJ2-7; 8 nucleotides line up with TRBD1. V was pared by 4 bases and J by 3 bases, with 6 bases of the junction left unmatched. CDR3 length: 14 amino acids. Germline assignment: CDR1 SGHTS and CDR2 YDEGEE. Here the CDR3 reads CASSGWTGHYEQYF. CDR3 nucleotides: TGTGCCAGCAGCGGCTGGACAGGGCACTACGAGCAGTACTTC.

With respect to this clone: Other DNA sequences in the same sample also yield this CDR3. V usage is TRBV28 and J usage is TRBJ2-2; D is undetermined. V dropped 6 bases and J dropped 0 bases, with 5 bases sitting between them. The CDR3 spans 13 residues. Germline V gene sequence: CDR1 MDHEN, CDR2 SYDVKM. The CDR3 is CASRYTNTGELFF. CDR3 DNA sequence: TGTGCCAGCAGGTATACGAACACCGGGGAGCTGTTTTTT.

The rearrangement uses TRBV7-3 and TRBJ2-1; D possibly corresponds to TRBD1 (6 bases). The V end lost 4 bases, the J end lost 4 bases, and 14 bases lay between the germline ends. Germline V gene sequence: CDR1 SGHTA, CDR2 FQGTGA. The CDR3 is made up of 15 amino acids. CDR3 sequence reads: CASSSPGQTYNEQFF. CDR3 DNA: TGTGCCAGCAGCTCCCCCGGACAGACTTACAATGAGCAGTTCTTC. The whole variable domain, remainder taken from reference TRBV7-3 and TRBJ2-1, is GAGVSQTPSNKVTEKGKYVELRCDPISGHTALYWYRQSLGQGPEFLIYFQGTGAADDSGLPNDRFFAVRPEGSVSTLKIQRTERGDSAVYLCASSSPGQTYNEQFFGPGTRLTVL.

The V and J genes are TRBV4-1 and TRBJ2-5; D possibly corresponds to TRBD2 (6 bases). Germline V gives CDR1 MGHRA, CDR2 YSYEKL. V lost 2 bases to trimming and J lost 5 bases, with 9 bases between them. This CDR3 is 13 amino acids long. The CDR3: CASSQTSRETQYF. CDR3 bases: TGCGCCAGCAGCCAAACTAGCCGGGAGACCCAGTACTTC.

The chain is built from TRBV18 and TRBJ1-1, with D possibly being TRBD1 (6 bases). Germline loops: CDR1 KGHSH, CDR2 LQKENI. Trimming pared 4 bases from V and 4 bases from J, leaving 13 bases between. This CDR3 region has 14 residues. The CDR3 here is CASSRDTGSTEAFF. CDR3 DNA sequence: TGTGCCAGCTCACGGGACACAGGAAGCACTGAAGCTTTCTTT.

In its sample, this clone was seen a few times. The chain links TRBV28 to TRBJ1-1; D not resolved. Trimming stripped 3 bases from V and 3 bases from J, with 11 bases between. The V gene's germline CDR1 is MDHEN and CDR2 SYDVKM. The CDR3 spans 14 residues. For the CDR3, the DNA is TGTGCCAGCAGTTTTTCCGCGGGGTACACTGAAGCTTTCTTT. Its translation is CASSFSAGYTEAFF. Looking up the rest from reference TRBV28 and TRBJ1-1 gives the full variable domain: DVKVTQSSRYLVKRTGEKVFLECVQDMDHENMFWYRQDPGLGLRLIYFSYDVKMKEKGDIPEGYSVSREKKERFSLILESASTNQTSMYLCASSFSAGYTEAFFGQGTRLTVV.